This TCR beta chain was obtained from a study of T cell changes during pregnancy in multiple sclerosis (dated by TCRdb to the late 2010s). The study in broad terms: The study examined how the T cell repertoire changed over the course of pregnancy in women with multiple sclerosis.

The CDR1 and CDR2 encoded by the germline V gene are SQVTM and ANQGSEA. V is clipped by 3 bases and J by 3 bases, and the sequence between their germline boundaries is 9 bases long. From cysteine to phenylalanine, the CDR3 is 12 amino acids long. The sequence is cut down to CDR3 DNA, 36 bases in frame from base 1. To note about this clone: The antigen this receptor binds is unknown. Base-call qualities are not available, and no considerably larger clone is one nucleotide away.

Library construction relied on the immunoSEQ multiplex PCR assay. TCRdb holds this immuneACCESS table with in-frame rearrangements only. Some clones are missing; in checked studies, unresolved V genes explain under half, and the rest has no known cause. In all, the sample holds 20,000 to 25,000 clones, and more than 75% of those were seen once. Around 7.6% of the sample belongs to the ten largest clones. The chain joins TRBV29-1 to TRBJ2-7; perhaps TRBD2 is the D gene, with 5 bases matching. This specimen was CD8+ T cells from peripheral blood mononuclear cells, taken before pregnancy. The TCR originated in a female donor with multiple sclerosis, enrolled in a pregnancy study. The DNA reads TGCAGCGTTGAGGCACGGGACTACGAGCAGTACTTC. Protein translation: CSVEARDYEQYF.